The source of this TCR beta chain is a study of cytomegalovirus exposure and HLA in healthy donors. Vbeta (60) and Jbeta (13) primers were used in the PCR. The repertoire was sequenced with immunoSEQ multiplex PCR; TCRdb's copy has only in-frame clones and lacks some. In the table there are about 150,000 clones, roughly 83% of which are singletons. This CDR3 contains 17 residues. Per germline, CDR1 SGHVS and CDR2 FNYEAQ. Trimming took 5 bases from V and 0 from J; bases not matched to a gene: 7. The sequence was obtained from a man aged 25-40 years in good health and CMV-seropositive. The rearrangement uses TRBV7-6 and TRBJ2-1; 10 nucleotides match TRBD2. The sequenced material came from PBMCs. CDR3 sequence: CASSRGLAESSYNEQFF. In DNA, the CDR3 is TGTGCCAGCAGCCGCGGACTAGCGGAGAGCTCCTACAATGAGCAGTTCTTC.